A selection of T cell receptor beta chains follows, all from one sample in a study of blood T cell repertoires in COVID-19. Produced via immunoSEQ multiplex PCR; TCRdb's table is partial and in-frame only. The sample contains about 99,000 clones, approximately 89% of which appear only once. The source material was peripheral blood. The receptors were gathered from an elderly woman in a cohort sampled during active COVID-19. The CDR3 runs from the conserved cysteine through the conserved F or W.

V	J	CDR3
TRBV5-1	TRBJ2-3	CASSLATDRSDTQYF
TRBV5-1	TRBJ2-7	CASSSKQGYEQYF
TRBV6-1	TRBJ1-6	CASSEIRGRREF
TRBV5-8	TRBJ2-1	CASSLIYNEQFF
TRBV11-2	TRBJ1-2	CASSLPPGTGPTF
TRBV6-2/TRBV6-3	TRBJ1-3	CASSDTGSGNTIYF
TRBV5-6	TRBJ1-1	CASSLRGSYEAFF
TRBV7-2	TRBJ2-1	CASSLDRYNEQFF
TRBV30	TRBJ1-3	CAWRGIPGTGSGNTIYF
TRBV9	TRBJ2-4	CASSPRTGENIQYF
TRBV19	TRBJ2-7	CASSRRGYEQYF
TRBV28	TRBJ1-2	CASSYYGYTF
TRBV7-9	TRBJ1-6	CASRRDSSNSPLHF
TRBV19	TRBJ1-2	CASTSGLIVRGYTF
TRBV29-1	TRBJ2-1	CSVRLAGGNLSSYNEQFF
TRBV6-4	TRBJ1-1	CASRETGGTEAFF
TRBV28	TRBJ2-7	CASSYPPGTSGRAYEQYF
TRBV7-3	TRBJ1-6	CASSLVGTGDSPLHF
TRBV9	TRBJ2-7	CASSPWDRAYEQYF
TRBV13	TRBJ2-3	CASSPPRAGADTQYF
TRBV28	TRBJ2-1	CASRSSMGVRTQFF
TRBV6-5	TRBJ2-3	CASSYSGGTADTQYF
TRBV27	TRBJ2-3	CASTLAGSDTQYF
TRBV5-8	TRBJ1-6	CASSLAPGQGFYNSPLHF
TRBV28	TRBJ1-4	CASSLYIRAGGEKLFF
TRBV10-2	TRBJ2-4	CASSEWGEGAKNIQYF
TRBV4-1	TRBJ1-4	CASSPPTGGNEKLFF
TRBV5-1	TRBJ2-5	CASSSRTGETQYF
TRBV9	TRBJ2-1	CASSGGLAVYNEQFF
TRBV5-1	TRBJ2-2	CASSLDSSTGELFF
TRBV11-1	TRBJ1-6	CASSSTGPGNSPLHF
TRBV24-1	TRBJ2-7	CATSERTSYEQYF
TRBV2	TRBJ2-1	CASSEGNRGYEQFF
TRBV6-2/TRBV6-3	TRBJ1-4	CASSYSTSTVLNEKLFF
TRBV20-1	TRBJ1-3	CSASPGSGNTIYF
TRBV10-3	TRBJ1-5	CAAQGSNQPQHF
TRBV6-5	TRBJ2-1	CASSRGGANEQFF
TRBV6-2/TRBV6-3	TRBJ2-7	CASSYPRTPAYSYEQYF
TRBV18	TRBJ1-1	CASSPFRGLGDTEAFF
TRBV7-3	TRBJ2-1	CASSRALGGSSYNEQFF
TRBV30	TRBJ2-1	CAWSGSKAYNEQFF
TRBV24-1	TRBJ2-5	CATSEEGVTQYF
TRBV6-5	TRBJ2-7	CASSYSGGNEQYF
TRBV5-1	TRBJ1-1	CASSVTGGSNTEAFF
TRBV7-2	TRBJ2-1	CASSLFGADNEQFF